The clone carrying this TCR beta chain was seen only a few times. Its antigen is currently unknown. V dropped 3 bases and J dropped 6 bases, with 6 bases sitting between them. The germline V gene has CDR1 SGHTA and CDR2 FQGTGA. The CDR3 length is 12 residues. This entry comes from a study of beta chain features in type 1 diabetes. Looking at the study overall: Examination of sorted cells across all samples involved around 99 million cells. Findings of the study overall: There was a moderate but significant shortening of TCRB CDR3s in all four CD4+ subsets of Type 1 diabetes patients. Researchers reported that naive, central memory and Treg TCRB repertoires appeared more similar in patients than in healthy donors.

The isolated RNA, all of it, was reverse transcribed, so expressed TCRB transcripts were what got sequenced. The repertoire was sequenced with immunoSEQ multiplex PCR; TCRdb's copy has only in-frame clones and lacks some. The sample gives more than 300,000 clones, more than 12% of which show up once; 0.019% is in the top ten. Using CD45RO/CCR7/CD25/CD127/CD95/CD27, CD4+ naive, central memory, regulatory and stem cell-like memory cells were sorted. The gene calls are TRBV7-3 and TRBJ2-1, with D unclear. This sequence originates from a woman younger than 35 in good health. Sequenced material: naive CD4+ T cells from blood. The CDR3 coding sequence is TGTGCCAGCAGCTTTGGCAGCAATGAGCAGTTCTTC. This encodes CASSFGSNEQFF.